These 13 T cell receptor beta chains came from one sample sequenced in a study of blood T cells in healthy people across ages. A second about 7 to 12 cycle PCR used barcoded and J-beta primers. MiXCR was run by TCRdb on the 5' RACE reads, yielding one entry per CDR3 protein. Counted here are fewer than 1.5 million distinct CDR3 sequences, 42% occurring once; the ten biggest clones make up 6.5% to 10%. The sequencing input was blood. All receptors come from a woman under 30 in good health.

The rearrangement joins TRBV10-3 to TRBJ2-3; 10 nucleotides align to TRBD2. This CDR3 has 17 amino acids. V gave up 10 bases and J gave up 2 bases; unmatched junction bases: 15. Germline V lookup: CDR1 ENHRY, CDR2 SYGVKD. In nucleotides, the CDR3 is TGTGCCACCAAAGGGTCCCGACTAGCGGGCGTCACAGATACGCAGTATTTT. Encoded protein: CATKGSRLAGVTDTQYF.

The chain recombines TRBV4-1 with TRBJ2-5; D may be TRBD2 (6 bases). The CDR3 sequence is 15 residues long. Germline CDR1 is MGHRA and CDR2 is YSYEKL. Trimming left V 4 bases short and J 5 bases short, with 17 bases between. This CDR3 is CASSPAGPRTETQYF. The DNA for the CDR3 is TGCGCCAGCAGCCCAGCGGGCCCAAGGACGGAGACCCAGTACTTC.

The chain links TRBV12-3 or TRBV12-4 to TRBJ2-3; TRBD2 matches 11 bases. The CDR3 has 16 amino acids. Trimming removed 5 bases from V and 4 bases from J; junction bases left unmatched: 8. CDR3: CASSPIAGGPPDTQYF. The CDR3 nucleotides are TGTGCCAGCAGTCCTATAGCGGGAGGGCCCCCAGATACGCAGTATTTT.

In regard to this clonotype: At one of its ends the junction is not consistent with the germline gene, which may arise from a read error. The chain is built from TRBV4-2 and TRBJ2-5, with 8 bases fitting TRBD2. The CDR3 has 16 residues. Germline assignment: CDR1 LGHNA and CDR2 YNFKEQ. CDR3 region: CANSQDRSSGQETQYF. DNA for the CDR3: TGTGCCAACAGCCAAGATCGATCTAGCGGGCAAGAGACCCAGTACTTC.

This chain joins TRBV12-3 or TRBV12-4 and TRBJ2-1; 7 positions match TRBD1. The length of the CDR3 is 14 residues. Trimming removed 5 bases from V and 5 bases from J; junction bases left unmatched: 6. The CDR3 nucleotides are TGTGCCAGCAGTGGTCGGGACAGCGACAATGAGCAGTTCTTC. This gives the protein CASSGRDSDNEQFF.

This clonotype was seen a single time. This chain uses TRBV28 with TRBJ1-1; D perhaps matches TRBD1 (6 bases). In germline, CDR1 is MDHEN, CDR2 SYDVKM. The CDR3 extends over 14 amino acids. With 4 bases removed from V and 1 base from J, the gap between germline ends came to 10 bases. The DNA of the CDR3 is TGTGCCAGCAGTTCTGGGGGACAGAACACTGAAGCTTTCTTT. Protein sequence: CASSSGGQNTEAFF. Full variable domain (outside the CDR3, taken from reference TRBV28 and TRBJ1-1): DVKVTQSSRYLVKRTGEKVFLECVQDMDHENMFWYRQDPGLGLRLIYFSYDVKMKEKGDIPEGYSVSREKKERFSLILESASTNQTSMYLCASSSGGQNTEAFFGQGTRLTVV.

The V gene is TRBV27, the J gene TRBJ2-1; 12 nucleotides agree with TRBD2. Unmatched junction bases numbered 4, after V lost 2 bases and J lost 8 bases. CDR3 length: 15 amino acids. CDR1 is MNHEY, CDR2 SMNVEV, per germline (reference sequence). CDR3 coding DNA: TGTGCCAGCAGTTTAGGACTAGCGGGACCAGATGAGCAGTTCTTC. Translation: CASSLGLAGPDEQFF.

The chain couples TRBV5-8 to TRBJ1-2; D might be TRBD1 (6 bases). The CDR3 is made up of 16 amino acids. CDR1 SGHTS and CDR2 YDEGEE come from the germline V gene. Trimming stripped 4 bases from V and 7 bases from J, with 23 bases between. CDR3 nucleotides: TGTGCCAGCAGCCCTTCCACCCGAGAGGGGGGCAGTGGCTACACCTTC. It translates to CASSPSTREGGSGYTF.

The genes are TRBV10-3 and TRBJ1-4; tentative D call: TRBD1 (5 bases). The CDR3 has 16 amino acids. CDR1 is ENHRY, CDR2 SYGVKD, per germline. Trimming took off 2 bases at V and 8 bases at J, with 18 bases between the two ends. The CDR3 loop reads CAISEPGSVSGEKLFF. For the CDR3, the DNA is TGTGCCATCAGTGAGCCGGGGTCGGTTTCAGGGGAAAAACTGTTTTTT.

As DNA, the CDR3 is TGCGCCAGCAGCCGTAGCGGGGCCTGGAATGAGCAGTTCTTC. The encoded protein is CASSRSGAWNEQFF. The chain uses TRBV5-1 and TRBJ2-1, with 8 bases matching TRBD2. V lost 4 bases and J lost 7; bases outside the gene matches: 7. Per the germline V gene, CDR1 is SGHRS and CDR2 is YFSETQ. The CDR3 length is 14 residues. Full variable domain (remainder filled in from reference TRBV5-1 and TRBJ2-1): KAGVTQTPRYLIKTRGQQVTLSCSPISGHRSVSWYQQTPGQGLQFLFEYFSETQRNKGNFPGRFSGRQFSNSRSEMNVSTLELGDSALYLCASSRSGAWNEQFFGPGTRLTVL.

This clonotype was counted only a few times. V usage is TRBV29-1 and J usage is TRBJ2-1; D unresolved. The CDR3 covers 13 residues. Trimming pared 0 bases from V and 8 bases from J, leaving 11 bases between. Germline CDR1 reads SQVTM; CDR2 reads ANQGSEA. In nucleotides, the CDR3 is TGCAGCGTTGAAGATCACGGGCATCATGAGCAGTTCTTC. Residues: CSVEDHGHHEQFF.

CDR3 in DNA: TGTGCCAGCACCCGGGACTCTGGGAACATTCAGTACTTC. Translation: CASTRDSGNIQYF. V usage is TRBV6-1 and J usage is TRBJ2-4; D might be TRBD2 (6 bases). Germline CDR1 reads MNHNS; CDR2 reads SASEGT. Trimming took off 7 bases at V and 7 bases at J, with 14 bases between the two ends. The CDR3 is made up of 13 amino acids.

V gene TRBV6-1 combines with J gene TRBJ2-1, with 7 bases lining up with TRBD1. The CDR3 contains 15 residues. The germline gives CDR1 MNHNS, CDR2 SASEGT. The trim removed 6 bases at V and 5 bases at J, leaving 10 bases unmatched. CDR3 amino acids: CASRNAGTANNEQFF. CDR3 DNA: TGTGCCAGCAGGAACGCCGGGACAGCCAACAATGAGCAGTTCTTC.